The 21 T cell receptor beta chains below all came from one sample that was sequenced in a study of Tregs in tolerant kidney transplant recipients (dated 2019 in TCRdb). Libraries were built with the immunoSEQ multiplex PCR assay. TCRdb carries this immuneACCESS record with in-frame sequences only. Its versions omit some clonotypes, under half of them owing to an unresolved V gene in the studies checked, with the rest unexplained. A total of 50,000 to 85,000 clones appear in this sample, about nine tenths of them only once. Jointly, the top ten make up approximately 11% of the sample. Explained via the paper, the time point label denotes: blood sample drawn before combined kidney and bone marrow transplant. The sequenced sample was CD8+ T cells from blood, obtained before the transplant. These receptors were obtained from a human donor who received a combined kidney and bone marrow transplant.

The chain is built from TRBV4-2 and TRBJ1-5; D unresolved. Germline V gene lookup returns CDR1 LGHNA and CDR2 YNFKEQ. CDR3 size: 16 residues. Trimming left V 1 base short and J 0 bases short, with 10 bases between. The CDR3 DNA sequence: TGTGCCAGCAGCCAAGGGGCGTCCTATAGCAATCAGCCCCAGCATTTT. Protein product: CASSQGASYSNQPQHF.

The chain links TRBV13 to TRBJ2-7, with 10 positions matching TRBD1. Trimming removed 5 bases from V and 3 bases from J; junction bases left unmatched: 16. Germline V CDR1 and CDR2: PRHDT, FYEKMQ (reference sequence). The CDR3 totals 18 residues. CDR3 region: CASSGTGEIAPGSYEQYF. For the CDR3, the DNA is TGTGCCAGCAGCGGGACAGGGGAAATAGCACCGGGGAGCTACGAGCAGTACTTC.

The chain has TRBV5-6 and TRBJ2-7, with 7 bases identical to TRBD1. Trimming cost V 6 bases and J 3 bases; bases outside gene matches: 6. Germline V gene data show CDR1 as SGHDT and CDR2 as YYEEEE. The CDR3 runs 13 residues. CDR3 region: CASNPTGVYEQYF. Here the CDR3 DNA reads TGTGCCAGCAACCCTACAGGGGTCTACGAGCAGTACTTC.

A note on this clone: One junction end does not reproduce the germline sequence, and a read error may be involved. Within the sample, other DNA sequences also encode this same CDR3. CDR3 bases: TGTGCCAGCAGCGTAGAACAGAGCTCCTATAATTCCCCCCTCCACTTT. This sequence encodes CASSVEQSSYNSPLHF. The chain has TRBV9 and TRBJ1-6; no reliable D call. Germline loops: CDR1 SGDLS, CDR2 YYNGEE. The CDR3 extends over 16 amino acids.

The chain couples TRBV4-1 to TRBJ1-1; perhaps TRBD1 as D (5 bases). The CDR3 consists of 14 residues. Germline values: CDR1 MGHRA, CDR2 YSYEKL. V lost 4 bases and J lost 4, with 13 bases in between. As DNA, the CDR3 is TGCGCCAGCAGCCGAGTAGGGGAAGGCACTGAAGCTTTCTTT. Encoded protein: CASSRVGEGTEAFF.

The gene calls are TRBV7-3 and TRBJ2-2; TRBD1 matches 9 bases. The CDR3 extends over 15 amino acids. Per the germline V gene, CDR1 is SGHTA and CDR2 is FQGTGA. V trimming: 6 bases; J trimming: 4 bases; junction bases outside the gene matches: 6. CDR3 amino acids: CASRTGTGLTGELFF. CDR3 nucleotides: TGTGCCAGCAGAACCGGGACAGGGCTCACCGGGGAGCTGTTTTTT.

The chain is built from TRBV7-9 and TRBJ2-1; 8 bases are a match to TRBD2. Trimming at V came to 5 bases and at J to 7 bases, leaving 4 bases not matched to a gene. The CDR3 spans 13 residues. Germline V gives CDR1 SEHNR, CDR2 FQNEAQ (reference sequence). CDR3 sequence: CASSPREGNEQFF. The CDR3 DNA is TGTGCCAGCAGCCCTCGGGAGGGGAATGAGCAGTTCTTC.

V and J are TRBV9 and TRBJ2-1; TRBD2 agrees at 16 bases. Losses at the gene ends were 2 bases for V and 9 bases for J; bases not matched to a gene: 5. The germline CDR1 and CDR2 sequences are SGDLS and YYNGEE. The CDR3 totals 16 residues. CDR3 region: CASSVGLAGGYGEQFF. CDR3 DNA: TGTGCCAGCAGCGTGGGACTAGCGGGGGGGTACGGTGAGCAGTTCTTC.

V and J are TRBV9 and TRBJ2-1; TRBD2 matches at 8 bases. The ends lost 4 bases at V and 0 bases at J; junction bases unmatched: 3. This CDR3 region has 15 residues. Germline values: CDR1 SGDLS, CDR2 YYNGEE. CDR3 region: CASSPLAGSYNEQFF. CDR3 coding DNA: TGTGCCAGCAGCCCTCTAGCGGGCTCCTACAATGAGCAGTTCTTC.

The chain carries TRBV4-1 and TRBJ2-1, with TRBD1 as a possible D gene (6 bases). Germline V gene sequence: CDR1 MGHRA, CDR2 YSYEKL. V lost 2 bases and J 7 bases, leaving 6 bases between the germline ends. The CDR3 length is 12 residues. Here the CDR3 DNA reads TGCGCCAGCAGCCAAACAGGGAATGAGCAGTTCTTC. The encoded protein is CASSQTGNEQFF.

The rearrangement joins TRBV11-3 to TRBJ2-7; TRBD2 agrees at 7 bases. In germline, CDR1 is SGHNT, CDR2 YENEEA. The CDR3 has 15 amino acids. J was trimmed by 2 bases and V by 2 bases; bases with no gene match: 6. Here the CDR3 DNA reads TGTGCCAGCAGCTTACTTTCGGGAGGACCCTACGAGCAGTACTTC. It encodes CASSLLSGGPYEQYF. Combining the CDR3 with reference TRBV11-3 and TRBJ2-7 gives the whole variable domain EAGVVQSPRYKIIEKKQPVAFWCNPISGHNTLYWYLQNLGQGPELLIRYENEEAVDDSQLPKDRFSAERLKGVDSTLKIQPAELGDSAVYLCASSLLSGGPYEQYFGPGTRLTVT.

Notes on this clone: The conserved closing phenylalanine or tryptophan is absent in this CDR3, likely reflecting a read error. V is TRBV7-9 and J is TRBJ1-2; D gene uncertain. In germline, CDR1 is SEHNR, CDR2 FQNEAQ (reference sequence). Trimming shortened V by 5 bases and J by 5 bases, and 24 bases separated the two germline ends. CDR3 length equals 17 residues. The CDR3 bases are TGTGCCAGCAGCGCATTATTGATGGAGACGACTCTATATGGCTACACCCTC. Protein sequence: CASSALLMETTLYGYTL.

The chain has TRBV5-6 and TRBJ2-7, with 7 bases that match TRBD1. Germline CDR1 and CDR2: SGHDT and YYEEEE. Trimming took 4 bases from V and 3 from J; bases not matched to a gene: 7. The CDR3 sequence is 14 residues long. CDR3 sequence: CASSQGQSYYEQYF. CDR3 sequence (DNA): TGTGCCAGCAGCCAGGGACAGAGTTACTACGAGCAGTACTTC.

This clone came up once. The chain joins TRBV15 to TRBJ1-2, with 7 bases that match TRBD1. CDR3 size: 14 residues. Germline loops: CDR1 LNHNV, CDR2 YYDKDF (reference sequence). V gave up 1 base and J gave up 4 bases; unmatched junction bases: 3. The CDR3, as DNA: TGTGCCACCAGCAGAGCGGACAGGCCCTATGGCTACACCTTC. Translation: CATSRADRPYGYTF.

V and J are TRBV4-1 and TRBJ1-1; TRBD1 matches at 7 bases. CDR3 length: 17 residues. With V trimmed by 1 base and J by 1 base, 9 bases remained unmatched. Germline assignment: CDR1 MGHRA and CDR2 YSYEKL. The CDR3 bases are TGCGCCAGCAGCCAAGCCCTAGGGACAGAAAAGAACACTGAAGCTTTCTTT. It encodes CASSQALGTEKNTEAFF.

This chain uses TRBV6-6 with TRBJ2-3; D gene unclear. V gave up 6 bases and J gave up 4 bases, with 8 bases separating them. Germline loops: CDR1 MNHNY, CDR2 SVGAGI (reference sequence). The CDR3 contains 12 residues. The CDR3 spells CASRAVPDTQYF. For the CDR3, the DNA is TGTGCCAGCAGAGCCGTCCCAGATACGCAGTATTTT.

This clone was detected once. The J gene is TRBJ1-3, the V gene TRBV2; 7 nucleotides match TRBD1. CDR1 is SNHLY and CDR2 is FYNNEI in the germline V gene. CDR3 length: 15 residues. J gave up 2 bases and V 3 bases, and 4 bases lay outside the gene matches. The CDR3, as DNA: TGTGCCAGCAGTGACACGGACAGGACTGGAAACACCATATATTTT. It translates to CASSDTDRTGNTIYF.

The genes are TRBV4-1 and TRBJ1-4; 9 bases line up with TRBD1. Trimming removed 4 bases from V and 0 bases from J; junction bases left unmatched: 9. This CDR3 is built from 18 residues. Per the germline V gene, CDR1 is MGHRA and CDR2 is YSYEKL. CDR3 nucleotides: TGCGCCAGCAGCCTCCACAGGGGGCTTGGGGCAACTAATGAAAAACTGTTTTTT. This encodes CASSLHRGLGATNEKLFF.

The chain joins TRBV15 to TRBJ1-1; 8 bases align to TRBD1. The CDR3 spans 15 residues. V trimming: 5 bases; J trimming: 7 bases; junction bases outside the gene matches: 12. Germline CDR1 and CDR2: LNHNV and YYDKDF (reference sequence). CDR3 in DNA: TGTGCCACCAGCCCAAGAAGGGAACAGGGGGTTGAAGCTTTCTTT. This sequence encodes CATSPRREQGVEAFF.

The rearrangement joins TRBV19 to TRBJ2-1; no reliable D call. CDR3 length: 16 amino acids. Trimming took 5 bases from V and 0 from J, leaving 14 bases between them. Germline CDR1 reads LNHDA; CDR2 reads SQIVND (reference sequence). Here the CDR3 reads CASSVASRSSYNEQFF. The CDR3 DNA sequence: TGTGCCAGTAGTGTAGCCAGCCGGAGCTCCTACAATGAGCAGTTCTTC.

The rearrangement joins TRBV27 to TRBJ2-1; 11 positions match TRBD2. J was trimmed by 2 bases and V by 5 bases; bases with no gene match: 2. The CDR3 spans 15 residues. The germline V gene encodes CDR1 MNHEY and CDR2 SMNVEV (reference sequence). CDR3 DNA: TGTGCCAGCAGTACGGGACTAGCGGCCTACAATGAGCAGTTCTTC. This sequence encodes CASSTGLAAYNEQFF.